A single sample gave rise to the 5 T cell receptor beta chains below, sequenced in a study of CD8+CD57+ T cells in acquired aplastic anemia. The use of genomic DNA as template underpinned the TCR beta VDJ and CDR3 profiling. MiXCR, applied by TCRdb to the reads, yields one record per CDR3 protein. The data contain roughly 200,000 distinct CDR3 sequences, approximately 60% of them seen just once; the ten biggest clones take up over 25%. What was sequenced was sorted CD4+, CD8+, or CD8+CD57+ T cells (not recorded which) from PBMCs. These receptor sequences come from a human donor in good health.

This clonotype was counted only a few times. This chain links TRBV7-2 with TRBJ2-5, with no clear D. Between the trimmed V and J ends, which lost 3 bases and 4 bases, there was a span of 9 bases. Germline-derived CDR1 and CDR2 are SGHTA and FQGNSA. The CDR3 is 13 residues long. The CDR3 here is CASSFGVLETQYF. CDR3 in DNA: TGTGCCAGCAGCTTTGGGGTTTTAGAGACCCAGTACTTC.

CDR3 sequence (DNA): TGTGCCAGCAGTCAAACTAGGAGGGGGCAGTACTTC. Encoded protein: CASSQTRRGQYF. The chain employs TRBV12-3 or TRBV12-4 and TRBJ2-7; D is perhaps TRBD2 (6 bases). The CDR3 has 12 amino acids. Trimming took 5 bases from V and 9 from J, leaving 14 bases between them.

This clonotype was observed many times. The V gene is TRBV12-3 or TRBV12-4, the J gene TRBJ2-7, with D tentatively TRBD1 or TRBD2 (5 bases each). This CDR3 has 15 residues. V was clipped by 3 bases and J by 3 bases, with 15 bases between them. The CDR3 loop is CASSFTGTGVYEQYF. CDR3 bases: TGTGCCAGCAGTTTTACCGGGACGGGTGTCTACGAGCAGTACTTC.

Only a few counts were recorded for this clonotype. The chain combines TRBV7-7 with TRBJ2-1; 10 bases are a match to TRBD2. Germline CDR1 SSHAT, CDR2 FNYEAQ (reference sequence). There are 17 residues in the CDR3. CDR3 nucleotide sequence: TGTGCTAGAGAGGGCGTCTTCGGACTAGCGGTAAACAATGAGCAGTTCTTC. Its protein is CAREGVFGLAVNNEQFF.

Only one count was recorded for this clonotype. The chain joins TRBV19 to TRBJ2-1, with TRBD2 as a possible D gene (7 bases). The CDR3 extends over 11 amino acids. Germline CDR1 and CDR2: LNHDA and SQIVND (reference sequence). V was cut by 5 bases and J by 16 bases, with 15 bases left in between. This CDR3 reads CASSQGGAEFF. CDR3 DNA: TGTGCCAGTAGTCAAGGGGGGGCCGAATTCTTC.